A single sample gave rise to the 17 T cell receptor beta chains below, sequenced in a study of cytomegalovirus exposure and HLA in healthy donors. PCR was performed using 60 Vbeta and 13 Jbeta primers. Some clones are missing from TCRdb's copy, which holds only in-frame ones; the method was immunoSEQ multiplex PCR. The table records over 150,000 clones, over 70% of them present only once. Sequenced material: PBMCs. These receptors were taken from a male donor in good health and CMV-seropositive.

This clone has just one count. V usage is TRBV12-5 and J usage is TRBJ2-7; the D gene is possibly TRBD2 (6 bases). The CDR3 consists of 13 residues. The germline V gene has CDR1 LGHNT and CDR2 FRNRAP. Trimming pared 1 base from V and 3 bases from J, leaving 7 bases between. This CDR3 reads CASGLDGSYEQYF. CDR3 nucleotides: TGTGCTAGTGGTTTGGACGGGAGCTACGAGCAGTACTTC.

The gene calls are TRBV4-2 and TRBJ2-3; 8 bases fit TRBD2. V lost 1 base and J lost 2; bases outside the gene matches: 11. CDR3 length equals 18 residues. The germline gives CDR1 LGHNA, CDR2 YNFKEQ. The CDR3 sequence: CASSQASGSGVITDTQYF. In nucleotides, the CDR3 is TGTGCCAGCAGCCAAGCGAGCGGTAGCGGGGTAATCACAGATACGCAGTATTTT.

This clone turned up a few times. The J gene is TRBJ1-2, the V gene TRBV5-6, with D perhaps TRBD1 (6 bases). From germline, CDR1 is SGHDT and CDR2 YYEEEE. The V end was cut by 4 bases, the J end by 4 bases, with 20 bases between. CDR3 size: 16 residues. CDR3 coding DNA: TGTGCCAGCAGCATTTCCGGACCAGGGGATCTCTATGGCTACACCTTC. Its translation: CASSISGPGDLYGYTF.

The chain couples TRBV2 to TRBJ2-3, with D maybe TRBD2 (6 bases). Germline CDR1 is SNHLY and CDR2 is FYNNEI. V dropped 6 bases and J dropped 7 bases, with 14 bases sitting between them. CDR3 length: 13 amino acids. CDR3 residues: CASRAGIGNTQYF. For the CDR3, the DNA is TGTGCCAGCAGGGCGGGGATTGGGAATACGCAGTATTTT.

J is TRBJ2-7 and V is TRBV19, with 9 bases that match TRBD1. Germline lookup yields CDR1 LNHDA and CDR2 SQIVND (reference sequence). V shed 5 bases, J shed 6 bases, and the junction held 5 bases outside the gene matches. The CDR3 covers 13 residues. The CDR3 here is CASSPATGGEQYF. The CDR3 nucleotides are TGTGCCAGTAGTCCCGCGACAGGGGGCGAGCAGTACTTC. The full variable domain, completed using reference TRBV19 and TRBJ2-7, is DGGITQSPKYLFRKEGQNVTLSCEQNLNHDAMYWYRQDPGQGLRLIYYSQIVNDFQKGDIAEGYSVSREKKESFPLTVTSAQKNPTAFYLCASSPATGGEQYFGPGTRLTVT.

In DNA form, the CDR3 reads TGTGCCAGCAGTGATCTTAGAGGGCTAGGGCAGTACTTC. This sequence encodes CASSDLRGLGQYF. V is TRBV6-5 and J is TRBJ2-7; weak D call: TRBD2 (5 bases). The CDR3 totals 13 residues. In germline, CDR1 is MNHEY, CDR2 SVGAGI. V lost 5 bases to trimming and J lost 9 bases, with 17 bases between them.

This chain uses TRBV11-1 with TRBJ1-2, with D perhaps TRBD1 (5 bases). Trimming cost V 5 bases and J 0 bases, with 7 bases left between them. Germline V gene data show CDR1 as SGHAT and CDR2 as FQDESV (reference sequence). This CDR3 is 13 amino acids long. CDR3 protein: CASSMTANYGYTF. CDR3 sequence (DNA): TGTGCCAGCAGCATGACAGCTAACTATGGCTACACCTTC.

This clone turned up a few times. This sequence joins TRBV5-4 and TRBJ2-7, with TRBD2 as a possible D gene (6 bases). The ends were cut back, 4 bases at V and 2 bases at J, with 13 bases in the middle. From germline, CDR1 is SGHNT and CDR2 YYREEE (reference sequence). The CDR3 covers 14 residues. The CDR3 DNA reads as TGTGCCAGCAGCCCTTCAGGGAGGACCTACGAGCAGTACTTC. Translating gives CASSPSGRTYEQYF.

The rearrangement uses TRBV9 and TRBJ2-5; 13 bases agree with TRBD2. With V trimmed by 0 bases and J by 3 bases, 2 bases remained unmatched. The germline CDR1 and CDR2 sequences are SGDLS and YYNGEE. This CDR3 is built from 16 residues. CDR3 nucleotide sequence: TGTGCCAGCAGCGTAGACGGACTAGCGGGGGAAGAGACCCAGTACTTC. Amino acid sequence: CASSVDGLAGEETQYF.

The chain is built from TRBV9 and TRBJ1-4; D perhaps matches TRBD1 (5 bases). V was cut by 4 bases and J by 6 bases, with 22 bases left in between. This CDR3 has 17 residues. Germline CDR1 is SGDLS and CDR2 is YYNGEE. Here the CDR3 DNA reads TGTGCCAGCAGCCCGTACGGATCGGGGGGTGGATATGAAAAACTGTTTTTT. Translating gives CASSPYGSGGGYEKLFF.

V is TRBV18 and J is TRBJ2-7; 7 nucleotides align to TRBD2. The V and J ends lost 3 bases and 9 bases, in that order; junction bases with no gene match: 8. Germline assignment: CDR1 KGHSH and CDR2 LQKENI. This CDR3 is 13 amino acids long. The CDR3 DNA follows: TGTGCCAGCTCACCTGATGGGGGGGGTGTGCAGTACTTC. Translating gives CASSPDGGGVQYF.

The CDR3 is CASSQLGVSSYNEQFF. DNA of the CDR3: TGTGCCAGCAGCCAACTAGGGGTGAGCTCCTACAATGAGCAGTTCTTC. The gene calls are TRBV14 and TRBJ2-1; TRBD1 might be the D (5 bases). Trimming shortened V by 2 bases and J by 0 bases, and 11 bases separated the two germline ends. CDR1 is SGHDN and CDR2 is FVKESK in the germline V gene. The CDR3 consists of 16 residues.

This clone was counted a single time. J is TRBJ2-2 and V is TRBV29-1, with a weak D call TRBD1 (5 bases). Trimming stripped 4 bases from V and 2 bases from J, with 8 bases between. This CDR3 spans 13 amino acids. Germline CDR1 is SQVTM and CDR2 is ANQGSEA. For the CDR3, the DNA is TGCAGCGTTGGACAGCATAACACCGGGGAGCTGTTTTTT. Amino acids: CSVGQHNTGELFF.

This clone has only a few counts. This chain uses TRBV2 with TRBJ2-7, with 8 bases aligning to TRBD1. Germline CDR1 and CDR2: SNHLY and FYNNEI. The V and J ends lost 6 bases and 2 bases, in that order; junction bases with no gene match: 6. The CDR3 is 14 residues long. The CDR3 region is CASSPDRGTYEQYF. CDR3 in DNA: TGTGCCAGCAGCCCTGACAGGGGTACCTACGAGCAGTACTTC.

This chain connects TRBV19 to TRBJ1-1, with D possibly matching TRBD1 (6 bases). The CDR3 totals 12 residues. V was trimmed by 4 bases and J by 3 bases, leaving 6 bases between them. CDR1 LNHDA and CDR2 SQIVND come from the germline V gene (reference sequence). As DNA, the CDR3 is TGTGCCAGTAGTACAGGGGACACTGAAGCTTTCTTT. It specifies CASSTGDTEAFF.

This sequence joins TRBV6-5 and TRBJ2-5; D is perhaps TRBD1 (5 bases). The length of the CDR3 is 14 residues. The V end lost 2 bases, the J end lost 5 bases, and 12 bases lay between the germline ends. The germline V gene encodes CDR1 MNHEY and CDR2 SVGAGI. The CDR3, as DNA: TGTGCCAGCAGTTACGCGCAGGGATGGGAGACCCAGTACTTC. Translating it yields CASSYAQGWETQYF.

This chain uses TRBV6-4 with TRBJ2-3; the match to TRBD2 covers 8 bases. The CDR3 totals 15 residues. V dropped 4 bases and J dropped 1; count of bases not matched to a gene: 4. Germline V CDR1 and CDR2: MRHNA, SNTAGT. The chain's CDR3 is CASSVGSGGTDTQYF. CDR3 in DNA: TGTGCCAGCAGTGTAGGTAGCGGGGGCACAGATACGCAGTATTTT.